The T cell receptor beta chain described here comes from a study of blood T cell repertoires in COVID-19. Study-level information: The samples span acute and convalescent COVID-19 from the United States, Italy and Spain. In each case, the material was cDNA or gDNA derived from T cells, B-cell-depleted T cells, or PBMCs.

CDR3 length equals 13 residues. Trimming stripped 2 bases from V and 5 bases from J, with 11 bases between. The germline gives CDR1 SGHRS, CDR2 YFSETQ. Per the original methods: How many nucleated cells were present was estimated from reference gene primer amplification. The method was immunoSEQ multiplex PCR; TCRdb's version includes in-frame clones alone and lacks a portion of them. V and J calls and clone size are copied from that table; D and trimming were computed from the DNA. Here the sample spans roughly 200,000 clones, approximately 90% being singletons. The Seattle site enrolled patients during active infection and followed them longitudinally.

V is TRBV5-1 and J is TRBJ2-7, with D maybe TRBD1 (5 bases). The source is a man aged 45-65 years with COVID-19, enrolled during active disease. Sequencing input: peripheral blood. The CDR3, as DNA: TGCGCCAGCAGCTTCCCAGGGCTGAACGAGCAGTACTTC. This encodes CASSFPGLNEQYF.